This T cell receptor beta chain came from a study of blood T cell repertoires in COVID-19. Study-level information: COVID-19 samples from acute and convalescent phases originated in the United States, Italy and Spain.

The CDR3 runs 17 residues. Germline V gene lookup returns CDR1 KGHSH and CDR2 LQKENI. Trimming stripped 3 bases from V and 2 bases from J, with 19 bases between. Original processing notes: Reference gene primers were amplified, and this amplification served to estimate nucleated cell counts. The method was immunoSEQ multiplex PCR; TCRdb's version includes in-frame clones alone and lacks a portion of them. V and J calls and clone size come straight from that table; D and trimming were deduced from the DNA. This sample has about 200,000 clones, with roughly 83% found just once. The cohort comprised adults aged 18 to 89 years residing in around 25 US areas. Cohorts were based on clinical histories the participants reported.

Material: PBMCs or T cells enriched from blood (not recorded which). This receptor was obtained from a man aged 35 to 55 with acute COVID-19. V gene TRBV18 combines with J gene TRBJ1-1; a weak D match, TRBD1 (5 bases). The CDR3 region is CASSPGRGAYLNTEAFF. As DNA, the CDR3 is TGTGCCAGCTCACCGGGTAGGGGCGCATACTTAAACACTGAAGCTTTCTTT. Full variable domain (rest looked up from reference TRBV18 and TRBJ1-1): NAGVMQNPRHLVRRRGQEARLRCSPMKGHSHVYWYRQLPEEGLKFMVYLQKENIIDESGMPKERFSAEFPKEGPSILRIQQVVRGDSAAYFCASSPGRGAYLNTEAFFGQGTRLTVV.